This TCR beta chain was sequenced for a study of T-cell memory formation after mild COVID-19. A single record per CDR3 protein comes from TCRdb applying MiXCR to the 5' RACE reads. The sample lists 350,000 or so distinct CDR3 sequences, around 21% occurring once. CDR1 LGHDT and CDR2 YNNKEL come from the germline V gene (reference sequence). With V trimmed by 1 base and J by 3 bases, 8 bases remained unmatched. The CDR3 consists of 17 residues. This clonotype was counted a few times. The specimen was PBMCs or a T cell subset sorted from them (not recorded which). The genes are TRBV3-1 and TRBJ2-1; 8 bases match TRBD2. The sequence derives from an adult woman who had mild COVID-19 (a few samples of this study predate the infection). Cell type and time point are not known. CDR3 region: CASSQGFGGGNYNEQFF. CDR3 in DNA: TGTGCCAGCAGCCAAGGATTCGGCGGGGGGAACTACAATGAGCAGTTCTTC.